The source of this T cell receptor (beta chain) is a study of cytomegalovirus exposure and HLA in healthy donors. Study results and limitations: TCR beta chain V- and J-gene trimming was linked, in a later analysis, to a missense variant in DCLRE1C. Three chains linked to CMV were shown in vitro to be specific for CMV antigens. The authors excluded some V segments, including TRBV6-2 and TRBV6-3, as indistinguishable.

13 Jbeta primers and 60 Vbeta primers were used for the PCR. TCRdb's copy holds only in-frame clones and misses some; the assay was immunoSEQ multiplex PCR. This table holds around 230,000 clones, around 83% found once. Points on this clone: The antigen is unknown.

The CDR3 extends over 15 amino acids. The V segment lost 5 bases and the J segment 9 bases; nucleotides outside the gene matches: 6. CDR1 and CDR2 from the germline V gene are MNHNS and SASEGT. The receptor was isolated from a girl between 2 and 10 years old in good health and CMV-seronegative. This chain joins TRBV6-1 and TRBJ2-1, with 14 bases identical to TRBD2. The sequencing sample was made of PBMCs. CDR3 sequence (DNA): TGTGCCAGCAGTACCGGGACTAGCGGGAGTGGTGAGCAGTTCTTC. The encoded protein is CASSTGTSGSGEQFF.